The 30 T cell receptor beta chains presented below share a single source sample, sequenced in a study of cytomegalovirus exposure and HLA in healthy donors. This PCR relied on a set of 60 Vbeta primers and 13 Jbeta primers. Using immunoSEQ multiplex PCR, the repertoire was profiled, and TCRdb retains in-frame clones only, with some absent. The sample lists 75,000 to 100,000 clones, approximately 76% occurring once. Material: PBMCs. The receptors derive from an older woman in good health and CMV-seropositive.

J is TRBJ1-2 and V is TRBV6-1; D remains unclear. The length of the CDR3 is 12 residues. V lost 8 bases and J lost 1, with 8 bases in between. The germline gives CDR1 MNHNS, CDR2 SASEGT. The CDR3 DNA is TGTGCCAGCTCACAGAATAACTATGGCTACACCTTC. Its protein is CASSQNNYGYTF.

The genes are TRBV18 and TRBJ1-2; 7 nucleotides match TRBD1. The CDR3 is 13 amino acids. Germline assignment: CDR1 KGHSH and CDR2 LQKENI. Trimming took 1 base from V and 11 from J; bases not matched to a gene: 7. Written as DNA, the CDR3 is TGTGCCAGCTCACCACAGACAGGGAATGCATACACCTTC. Encoded protein: CASSPQTGNAYTF.

The chain couples TRBV27 to TRBJ2-2; TRBD1 matches 7 bases. The germline CDR1 and CDR2 sequences are MNHEY and SMNVEV (reference sequence). The CDR3 consists of 16 residues. Trimming cost V 7 bases and J 0 bases; bases outside gene matches: 8. The CDR3 DNA reads as TGTGCCAGCACTACCGGGGACAGAGCGAACACCGGGGAGCTGTTTTTT. As protein: CASTTGDRANTGELFF.

The chain's CDR3 is CASSPTGLYGYTF. In DNA form, the CDR3 reads TGTGCCAGTAGTCCGACAGGACTCTATGGCTACACCTTC. V is TRBV19 and J is TRBJ1-2, with D possibly matching TRBD1 (6 bases). The CDR3 consists of 13 residues. Germline V gene sequence: CDR1 LNHDA, CDR2 SQIVND (reference sequence). V lost 5 bases, J lost 4 bases, and 11 bases lay in between.

This rearrangement joins TRBV28 to TRBJ2-7; D is undetermined. The germline gives CDR1 MDHEN, CDR2 SYDVKM. The CDR3 is made up of 14 amino acids. The V end lost 3 bases, the J end lost 2 bases, and 11 bases lay between the germline ends. The CDR3 loop reads CASSFTDKTYEQYF. The CDR3 DNA reads TGTGCCAGCAGTTTCACCGACAAAACCTACGAGCAGTACTTC.

The CDR3, as DNA: TGTGCCAGCAGCTTTTCAATGACCCAGAGGATGTATGGCTACACCTTC. Protein sequence: CASSFSMTQRMYGYTF. V usage is TRBV7-9 and J usage is TRBJ1-2; no firm D call. V was pared by 3 bases and J by 5 bases, with 19 bases between. Germline CDR1 SEHNR, CDR2 FQNEAQ (reference sequence). The CDR3 totals 16 residues.

This chain uses TRBV7-2 with TRBJ1-1; tentatively, D is TRBD1 (5 bases). This CDR3 contains 14 residues. The V end lost 5 bases, the J end lost 5 bases, and 15 bases lay between the germline ends. The germline CDR1 and CDR2 sequences are SGHTA and FQGNSA. The chain's CDR3 is CASSPYLGGTEAFF. The CDR3 DNA is TGTGCCAGCAGCCCGTACCTCGGGGGGACTGAAGCTTTCTTT. Using reference TRBV7-2 and TRBJ1-1 for the parts outside the CDR3, the full variable domain is GAGVSQSPSNKVTEKGKDVELRCDPISGHTALYWYRQSLGQGLEFLIYFQGNSAPDKSGLPSDRFSAERTGGSVSTLTIQRTQQEDSAVYLCASSPYLGGTEAFFGQGTRLTVV.

The genes are TRBV10-1 and TRBJ1-2, with D possibly being TRBD1 (5 bases). Trimming took off 3 bases at V and 0 bases at J, with 11 bases between the two ends. Germline lookup yields CDR1 WNHNN and CDR2 SYGVQD (reference sequence). The CDR3 spans 15 residues. The CDR3 DNA follows: TGCGCCAGCAGTGATGCGACAGATCCTAACTATGGCTACACCTTC. Amino acids: CASSDATDPNYGYTF.

This clone occurred a few times. The chain has TRBV29-1 and TRBJ2-1; possibly TRBD1 for D (6 bases). CDR3 length: 13 amino acids. CDR1 is SQVTM and CDR2 is ANQGSEA in the germline V gene. The chain's CDR3 is CSARGPPYNEQFF. CDR3 nucleotides: TGCAGTGCCAGGGGACCCCCATACAATGAGCAGTTCTTC.

This clone was counted only a few times. V gene TRBV5-6 combines with J gene TRBJ1-5, with D uncertain. The CDR3 runs to 15 residues. The germline gives CDR1 SGHDT, CDR2 YYEEEE. V was clipped by 1 base and J by 1 base, with 9 bases between them. CDR3 loop: CASSLFLGSNQPQHF. CDR3 in DNA: TGTGCCAGCAGCTTGTTCCTCGGGAGCAATCAGCCCCAGCATTTT.

This clone was counted a single time. The V gene is TRBV10-1, the J gene TRBJ2-5; 9 bases map to TRBD2. The germline gives CDR1 WNHNN, CDR2 SYGVQD (reference sequence). Trimming cost V 5 bases and J 4 bases; bases outside gene matches: 11. This CDR3 has 16 amino acids. In nucleotides, the CDR3 is TGCGCCAGCAGTCCGGGACTAGCCGGAGGGGGAGAGACCCAGTACTTC. Translated: CASSPGLAGGGETQYF.

This rearrangement joins TRBV19 to TRBJ2-1; unclear D gene. CDR3 length equals 17 residues. V dropped 1 base and J dropped 0 bases, with 13 bases sitting between them. CDR1 is LNHDA, CDR2 SQIVND, per germline (reference sequence). CDR3 coding DNA: TGTGCCAGTAGTATAGGTCGCAGTCGATCCTCCTACAATGAGCAGTTCTTC. Its protein product is CASSIGRSRSSYNEQFF.

The CDR3 spells CAISESRVYEKLFF. For the CDR3, the DNA is TGTGCCATCAGTGAGTCGCGCGTGTATGAAAAACTGTTTTTT. V is TRBV10-3 and J is TRBJ1-4; D unresolved. The V end was cut by 0 bases, the J end by 6 bases, with 8 bases between. The CDR3 contains 14 residues. Germline assignment: CDR1 ENHRY and CDR2 SYGVKD.

The V gene is TRBV2, the J gene TRBJ1-1, with 10 bases matching TRBD1. CDR1 and CDR2 from the germline V gene are SNHLY and FYNNEI. The ends lost 5 bases at V and 1 base at J; junction bases unmatched: 4. This CDR3 contains 15 residues. CDR3 loop: CASSTRTGGNTEAFF. CDR3 sequence (DNA): TGTGCCAGCAGTACGCGGACAGGGGGGAACACTGAAGCTTTCTTT.

This clone was picked up one time. This rearrangement joins TRBV2 to TRBJ2-7; TRBD1 aligns across 10 bases. The CDR3 is 15 amino acids. From germline, CDR1 is SNHLY and CDR2 FYNNEI. Trimming took 3 bases from V and 3 from J; bases not matched to a gene: 5. The CDR3 DNA sequence: TGTGCCAGCAGTGATGGACAGGGGGGTATCTACGAGCAGTACTTC. Its translation: CASSDGQGGIYEQYF.

This clone was observed a single time. The chain recombines TRBV6-6 with TRBJ2-2; D gene unclear. Germline loops: CDR1 MNHNY, CDR2 SVGAGI (reference sequence). This CDR3 region has 13 residues. V was cut by 5 bases and J by 4 bases, with 8 bases left in between. The DNA for the CDR3 is TGTGCCAGCAGTCACATTTCCACCGGGGAGCTGTTTTTT. It codes for CASSHISTGELFF.

The V gene is TRBV6-6, the J gene TRBJ2-2, with D unresolved. Trimming pared 0 bases from V and 8 bases from J, leaving 16 bases between. Germline-derived CDR1 and CDR2 are MNHNY and SVGAGI (reference sequence). This CDR3 region has 16 residues. Here the CDR3 reads CASSYSSNTAAGELFF. In DNA, the CDR3 is TGTGCCAGCAGTTACTCGAGTAATACTGCAGCGGGGGAGCTGTTTTTT.

This clone was found once. The chain combines TRBV5-5 with TRBJ2-2; 11 bases agree with TRBD2. The germline V gene has CDR1 SGHKS and CDR2 YYEKEE (reference sequence). The CDR3 has 16 amino acids. The V segment lost 0 bases and the J segment 8 bases; nucleotides outside the gene matches: 6. The CDR3 reads CASSLGLAGGMGELFF. The CDR3 DNA is TGTGCCAGCAGCTTGGGCCTAGCGGGAGGAATGGGGGAGCTGTTTTTT.

The chain links TRBV18 to TRBJ2-5; D ambiguous. There are 13 residues in the CDR3. Per the germline V gene, CDR1 is KGHSH and CDR2 is LQKENI. The germline V and J ends were trimmed by 4 bases and 2 bases, with 8 bases remaining between them. CDR3 loop: CASSHSDQETQYF. CDR3 coding DNA: TGTGCCAGCTCACACTCTGATCAAGAGACCCAGTACTTC.

The chain employs TRBV5-4 and TRBJ2-1, with a weak D call TRBD2 (7 bases). CDR1 is SGHNT and CDR2 is YYREEE in the germline V gene (reference sequence). This CDR3 has 15 amino acids. The ends were cut back, 0 bases at V and 1 base at J, with 8 bases in the middle. CDR3 amino acids: CASSLEGGSYNEQFF. CDR3 in DNA: TGTGCCAGCAGCTTGGAGGGGGGGTCCTACAATGAGCAGTTCTTC.

This clone was counted a few times. One end of the junction does not line up with germline, which may come from a read error. The CDR3 nucleotides are TGCGCCAGCAGCACGCTGACAGGGAACGCTGAAGCTTTCTTT. Amino acid sequence: CASSTLTGNAEAFF. The chain couples TRBV5-1 to TRBJ1-1; 7 bases are a match to TRBD1. From germline, CDR1 is SGHRS and CDR2 YFSETQ. The length of the CDR3 is 14 residues.

This clone was observed a handful of times. Other DNA sequences in this sample translate to the same CDR3. The chain recombines TRBV5-1 with TRBJ1-1; TRBD1 aligns across 8 bases. The CDR3 is 15 amino acids. Germline CDR1 and CDR2: SGHRS and YFSETQ. Germline trimming cut 0 bases from V and 1 base from J; bases unmatched to any gene: 2. CDR3 in amino acids: CASSLGTGWNTEAFF. DNA for the CDR3: TGCGCCAGCAGCTTGGGGACAGGGTGGAACACTGAAGCTTTCTTT.

The chain has TRBV5-4 and TRBJ1-1; 7 nucleotides line up with TRBD1. The CDR3 runs to 17 residues. Germline CDR1 is SGHNT and CDR2 is YYREEE (reference sequence). With 3 bases clipped from V and 4 bases from J, the junction kept 15 bases outside the gene matches. CDR3 nucleotides: TGTGCCAGCAGCTCGAAAAAGACAGGGAGAATGGGCACTGAAGCTTTCTTT. This sequence encodes CASSSKKTGRMGTEAFF.

The chain has TRBV30 and TRBJ1-4; the D is unclear. This CDR3 is built from 14 residues. V lost 4 bases and J 5 bases, leaving 14 bases between the germline ends. Germline CDR1 is GTSNPN and CDR2 is SVGIG (reference sequence). This CDR3 is CAWNKNTFNEKLFF. The CDR3 coding sequence is TGTGCCTGGAATAAGAACACCTTCAATGAAAAACTGTTTTTT.

The gene calls are TRBV7-3 and TRBJ2-4; no definite D call. V lost 4 bases and J lost 9, with 16 bases in between. CDR3 length equals 14 residues. In germline, CDR1 is SGHTA, CDR2 FQGTGA. In DNA form, the CDR3 reads TGTGCCAGCAGCTCCTCCGCTTCAACGGGCATTCAGTACTTC. As protein: CASSSSASTGIQYF. Variable domain in full (rest from reference TRBV7-3 and TRBJ2-4): GAGVSQTPSNKVTEKGKYVELRCDPISGHTALYWYRQSLGQGPEFLIYFQGTGAADDSGLPNDRFFAVRPEGSVSTLKIQRTERGDSAVYLCASSSSASTGIQYFGAGTRLSVL.

The chain joins TRBV10-2 to TRBJ2-7; 10 bases agree with TRBD2. V lost 4 bases to trimming and J lost 5 bases; unmatched junction nucleotides: 8. The CDR3 sequence is 15 residues long. Germline V gives CDR1 WSHSY, CDR2 SAAADI. The DNA of the CDR3 is TGCGCCAGCAGTGGGCCACTAGCGGGACGTAACGAGCAGTACTTC. It yields the protein CASSGPLAGRNEQYF.

V gene TRBV6-5 combines with J gene TRBJ2-5; D remains ambiguous. Trimming cost V 0 bases and J 4 bases, with 3 bases left between them. This CDR3 has 12 amino acids. Germline CDR1 reads MNHEY; CDR2 reads SVGAGI. CDR3 residues: CASSYSRETQYF. The DNA of the CDR3 is TGTGCCAGCAGTTACTCGAGAGAGACCCAGTACTTC.

The chain has TRBV5-4 and TRBJ2-3; TRBD2 agrees at 7 bases. The V gene end was trimmed by 3 bases and the J gene end by 8 bases; junction bases not matched to a gene: 9. The CDR3 extends over 14 amino acids. Germline V gene sequence: CDR1 SGHNT, CDR2 YYREEE (reference sequence). The CDR3 here is CASSSAGKRSTQYF. The CDR3 nucleotides read TGTGCCAGCAGCTCAGCGGGAAAGAGATCTACGCAGTATTTT.

The chain links TRBV5-6 to TRBJ2-4; tentative D call: TRBD1 (5 bases). Trimming shortened V by 4 bases and J by 7 bases, and 18 bases separated the two germline ends. The CDR3 has 15 amino acids. Germline CDR1 is SGHDT and CDR2 is YYEEEE. CDR3 protein: CASSLLTVLGNIQYF. The DNA of the CDR3 is TGTGCCAGCAGCCTACTGACAGTTTTAGGGAACATTCAGTACTTC.

The chain is built from TRBV19 and TRBJ2-2; weak D call: TRBD1 (5 bases). Germline CDR1 LNHDA, CDR2 SQIVND (reference sequence). The ends were cut back, 5 bases at V and 0 bases at J, with 13 bases in the middle. CDR3 size: 16 residues. CDR3 sequence (DNA): TGTGCCAGTAGTCAATGGGGCAAATCGAACACCGGGGAGCTGTTTTTT. Translation: CASSQWGKSNTGELFF.